This TCR beta chain emerged from a study of T cells after posttransplantation cyclophosphamide. Study conclusions and caveats: Tissue-infiltrating T cells from skin or gut overlapped little with blood T cells. TRB clonality was highly associated with recipient CMV seropositivity and reactivation.

The assay was immunoSEQ multiplex PCR, and TCRdb's table has in-frame clones only and misses some. The profile shows 9,500 to 15,000 clones, roughly 2% of them singletons. A marrow graft followed busulfan-fludarabine conditioning, with cyclophosphamide on days +3 and +4. This clone has just a few counts. No antigen is known for it. The V gene end was trimmed by 5 bases and the J gene end by 5 bases; junction bases not matched to a gene: 10. Germline CDR1 SGHAT, CDR2 FQNNGV. The CDR3 has 16 amino acids. Sequenced here: PBMCs, sampled after allogeneic stem cell transplant with posttransplant cyclophosphamide. The sequence was collected from a male patient younger than 45 who received an allogeneic stem cell transplant from a related donor, was CMV-positive, and had no GVHD. Some T cells may be provided by the graft donor. The rearrangement uses TRBV11-2 and TRBJ2-2; 8 nucleotides line up with TRBD2. CDR3 protein: CASSLASGRETGELFF. The CDR3 nucleotides read TGTGCCAGCAGCCTTGCCAGCGGGAGAGAGACCGGGGAGCTGTTTTTT.